This is a list of T cell receptor beta chains from one sample in a study of blood T cell repertoires in COVID-19. Sequencing was performed with immunoSEQ multiplex PCR; in TCRdb, only in-frame clones are kept and a portion is missing. The sample lists some 260,000 clones; around 84% were seen once. The sequenced material came from PBMCs or T cells enriched from blood (not recorded which). Source of these receptors: a man aged 25-45 years with acute COVID-19. The CDR3 runs from the conserved cysteine through the conserved F or W. Each record gives: V gene, clone size, CDR3 protein. The size entry is marked missing in some rows and otherwise reads once, few, many or a size class.

V: TRBV18; size: many; CDR3: CASSPKRGRTEAFF
V: TRBV3-1/TRBV3-2; size: NA; CDR3: CASSQDPGSEQFF
V: TRBV7-8; size: few; CDR3: CASRPPGLAGADTQYF
V: TRBV18; size: NA; CDR3: CASSLTWDSRTDTQYF
V: TRBV19; size: NA; CDR3: CASSMGTGGVTGELFF
V: TRBV27; size: NA; CDR3: CASRPTTDRTEAFF
V: TRBV13; size: once; CDR3: CASRERGLAGYTF
V: TRBV6-4; size: NA; CDR3: CASSQGQTNTGELFF
V: TRBV18; size: NA; CDR3: CASSPQGGNTEAFF
V: TRBV4-1; size: NA; CDR3: CASSQRQFYTEAFF
V: TRBV4-2; size: once; CDR3: CASSPASGTGDEKLFF
V: TRBV2; size: NA; CDR3: CASSPGGVSYGYTF
V: TRBV12-3/TRBV12-4; size: NA; CDR3: CASSRQGGQPQHF
V: TRBV3-1/TRBV3-2; size: NA; CDR3: CASSQDSRGYGYTF
V: TRBV19; size: NA; CDR3: CASSIAGEAFF
V: TRBV5-4; size: NA; CDR3: CASSSAGGADSPLHF
V: TRBV2; size: NA; CDR3: CAGHKRVGNEQFF
V: TRBV10-2; size: NA; CDR3: CASRGDKYNEQFF
V: TRBV5-1; size: NA; CDR3: CASSLAPSGSGETQYF
V: TRBV11-2; size: NA; CDR3: CASSLDLAGLQETQYF
V: TRBV19; size: NA; CDR3: CASSVTAYGYTF
V: TRBV3-1/TRBV3-2; size: NA; CDR3: CASSSSPTGGEKLFF
V: TRBV2; size: NA; CDR3: CASRLGQGFYGYTF
V: TRBV18; size: NA; CDR3: CASYPRDFFLEGNEQFF
V: TRBV29-1; size: NA; CDR3: CSALTSSGNTIYF
V: TRBV19; size: NA; CDR3: CASSTRDRGVHSGNTIYF
V: TRBV5-1; size: NA; CDR3: CASSWGRERMNTEAFF
V: TRBV5-6; size: NA; CDR3: CASSSTGRGEAFF
V: TRBV6-5; size: NA; CDR3: CASSYSGLITEKLFF
V: TRBV5-6; size: NA; CDR3: CASRLRGVSSHTGELFF
V: TRBV24-1; size: few; CDR3: CATSDAGTGGLSTF
V: TRBV24-1; size: NA; CDR3: CATSVGSGRNTGELFF
V: TRBV24-1; size: NA; CDR3: CATSGGTAVSYNEQFF
V: TRBV2; size: NA; CDR3: CASSDAGIYGYTF
V: TRBV9; size: once; CDR3: CASSVGGQGSYNEQFF
V: TRBV2; size: NA; CDR3: CASTLRAPTGELFF